The clone carrying this T cell receptor beta chain was counted between two and nine times. What it recognizes is unknown. This sample was included in a study of Graves' ophthalmopathy and Graves' hyperthyroidism. Trimming stripped 6 bases from V and 7 bases from J, with 12 bases between. The CDR3 loop spans 12 amino acids. Uncontrolled infections, pregnancy, lactation or other autoimmune diseases led to patient exclusion. Clinicians made diagnoses from clinical symptoms, serum thyroxine, TRAb, thyroid ultrasound and orbital computed tomography. The PBMC fraction was derived from around 10 ml of fresh peripheral blood. Investigators amplified TCR beta CDR3 regions from RNA transcripts. Scientists carried out first-round RT-PCR using HTBI primers and then a second-round multiplex PCR. One entry per CDR3 protein results from TCRdb running MiXCR on the multiplex PCR reads. The sample has 600,000 to 950,000 distinct CDR3 sequences; 40% are singletons.

Study-wide results and limits: Blood samples also showed most expanded thyroid clonotypes exceeding 0.001 frequency.

Sample: peripheral blood. V and J are TRBV12-3 or TRBV12-4 and TRBJ2-5; D unclear. This clonotype originated in an adult man with Graves' ophthalmopathy. CDR3 residues: CASSPPAATQYF. Here the CDR3 DNA reads TGTGCCAGCAGCCCCCCCGCCGCGACCCAGTACTTC.